This T cell receptor (beta chain) was profiled in a study of T cells in localized non-small cell lung cancer. The CDR3 is 14 amino acids. Germline loops: CDR1 MDHEN, CDR2 SYDVKM. The V end lost 4 bases, the J end lost 5 bases, and 13 bases lay between the germline ends. Clones were read by immunoSEQ multiplex PCR, and TCRdb kept only the in-frame ones, dropping some. The sample contains 23,000 or so clones, around nine tenths of which appear only once. The rearrangement uses TRBV28 and TRBJ2-3; D is possibly TRBD2 (5 bases). The sequencing used peripheral blood, collected before any cancer treatment. This TCR was recovered from a woman aged 35 to 75 with stage I lung adenocarcinoma. CDR3 DNA: TGTGCCAGCAGTTCCGGGGATTATGGAGATACGCAGTATTTT. Translating it yields CASSSGDYGDTQYF.